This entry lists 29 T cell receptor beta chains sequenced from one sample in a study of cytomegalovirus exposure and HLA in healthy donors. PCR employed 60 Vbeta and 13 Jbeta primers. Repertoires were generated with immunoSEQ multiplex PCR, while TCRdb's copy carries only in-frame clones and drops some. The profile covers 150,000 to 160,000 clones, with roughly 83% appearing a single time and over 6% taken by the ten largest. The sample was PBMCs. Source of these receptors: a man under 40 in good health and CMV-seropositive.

CDR3 nucleotides: TGTGCCAGCAGTGCGGACAGGGCTATCACTGAAGCTTTCTTT. Its protein is CASSADRAITEAFF. The rearrangement uses TRBV2 and TRBJ1-1; 8 bases are shared with TRBD1. CDR3 length: 14 amino acids. V lost 4 bases to trimming and J lost 4 bases; unmatched junction nucleotides: 5. From germline, CDR1 is SNHLY and CDR2 FYNNEI.

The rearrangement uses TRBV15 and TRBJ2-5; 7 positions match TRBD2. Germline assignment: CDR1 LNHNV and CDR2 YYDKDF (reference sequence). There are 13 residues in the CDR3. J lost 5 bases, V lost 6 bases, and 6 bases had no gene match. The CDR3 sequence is CATSIPGGETQYF. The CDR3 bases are TGTGCCACCAGTATCCCCGGGGGGGAGACCCAGTACTTC.

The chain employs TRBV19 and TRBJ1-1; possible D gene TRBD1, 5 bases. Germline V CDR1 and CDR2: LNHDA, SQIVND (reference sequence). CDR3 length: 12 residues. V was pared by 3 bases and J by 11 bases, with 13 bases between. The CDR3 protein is CASSMGGSHAFF. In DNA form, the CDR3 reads TGTGCCAGTAGTATGGGGGGGAGTCATGCTTTCTTT. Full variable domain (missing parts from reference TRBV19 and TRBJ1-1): DGGITQSPKYLFRKEGQNVTLSCEQNLNHDAMYWYRQDPGQGLRLIYYSQIVNDFQKGDIAEGYSVSREKKESFPLTVTSAQKNPTAFYLCASSMGGSHAFFGQGTRLTVV.

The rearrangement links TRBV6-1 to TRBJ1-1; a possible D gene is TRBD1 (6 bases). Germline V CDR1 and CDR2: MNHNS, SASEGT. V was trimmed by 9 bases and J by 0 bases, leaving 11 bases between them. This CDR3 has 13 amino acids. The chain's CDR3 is CASRTVMNTEAFF. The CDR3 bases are TGTGCCAGTAGGACAGTTATGAACACTGAAGCTTTCTTT.

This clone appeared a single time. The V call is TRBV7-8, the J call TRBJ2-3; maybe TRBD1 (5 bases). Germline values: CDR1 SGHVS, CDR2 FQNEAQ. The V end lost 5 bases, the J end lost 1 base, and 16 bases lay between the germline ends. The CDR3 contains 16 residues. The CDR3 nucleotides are TGTGCCAGCAGCAAGAGGACACCTGACCGCACAGATACGCAGTATTTT. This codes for CASSKRTPDRTDTQYF.

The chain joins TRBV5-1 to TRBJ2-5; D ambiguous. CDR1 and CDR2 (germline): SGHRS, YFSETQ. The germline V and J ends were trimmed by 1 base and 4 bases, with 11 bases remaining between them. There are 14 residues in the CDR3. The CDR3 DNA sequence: TGCGCCAGCAGCTTGAGTTCAACGAGAGAGACCCAGTACTTC. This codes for CASSLSSTRETQYF.

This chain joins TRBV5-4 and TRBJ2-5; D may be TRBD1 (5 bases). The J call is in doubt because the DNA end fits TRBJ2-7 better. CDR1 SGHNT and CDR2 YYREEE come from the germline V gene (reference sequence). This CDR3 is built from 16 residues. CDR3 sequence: CASSLAVWGESYEQYF. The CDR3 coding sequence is TGTGCCAGCAGCTTGGCCGTTTGGGGCGAGTCCTACGAGCAGTACTTC.

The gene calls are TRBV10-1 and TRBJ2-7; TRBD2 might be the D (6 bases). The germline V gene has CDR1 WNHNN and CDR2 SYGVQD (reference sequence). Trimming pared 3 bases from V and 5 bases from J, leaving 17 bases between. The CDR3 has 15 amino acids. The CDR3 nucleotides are TGCGCCAGCAGTGAAGGAACTGGGGGGTTGGACGAGCAGTACTTC. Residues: CASSEGTGGLDEQYF.

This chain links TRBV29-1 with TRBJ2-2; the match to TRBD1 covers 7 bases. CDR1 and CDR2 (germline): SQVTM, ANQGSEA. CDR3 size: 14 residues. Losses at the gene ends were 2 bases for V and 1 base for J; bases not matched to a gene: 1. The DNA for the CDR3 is TGCAGCGTTGAACGGACAGGGAACACCGGGGAGCTGTTTTTT. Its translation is CSVERTGNTGELFF.

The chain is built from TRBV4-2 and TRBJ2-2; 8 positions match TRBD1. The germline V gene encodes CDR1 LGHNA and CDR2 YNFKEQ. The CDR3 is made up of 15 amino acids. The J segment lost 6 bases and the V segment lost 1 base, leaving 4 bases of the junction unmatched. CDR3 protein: CASSQVDREAGELFF. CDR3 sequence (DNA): TGTGCCAGCAGCCAAGTGGACAGGGAGGCCGGGGAGCTGTTTTTT.

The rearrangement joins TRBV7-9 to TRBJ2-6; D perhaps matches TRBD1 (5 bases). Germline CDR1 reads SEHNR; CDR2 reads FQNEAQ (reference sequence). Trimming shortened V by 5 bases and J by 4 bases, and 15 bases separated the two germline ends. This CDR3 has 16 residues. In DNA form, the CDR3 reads TGTGCCAGCAGCAAGGACATTTCGTACGGGGCCAACGTCCTGACTTTC. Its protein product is CASSKDISYGANVLTF.

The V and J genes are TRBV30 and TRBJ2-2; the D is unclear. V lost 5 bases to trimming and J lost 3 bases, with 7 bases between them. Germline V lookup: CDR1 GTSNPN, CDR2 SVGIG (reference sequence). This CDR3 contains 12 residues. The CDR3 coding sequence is TGTGCCTGGTTACAAGACACCGGGGAGCTGTTTTTT. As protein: CAWLQDTGELFF.

For the CDR3, the DNA is TGTGCCATCAGACCGGGACTAGCGGGAAATGAGCAGTTCTTC. Its protein product is CAIRPGLAGNEQFF. V and J are TRBV10-3 and TRBJ2-1, with 13 nucleotides matching TRBD2. This CDR3 spans 14 amino acids. V lost 6 bases, J lost 7 bases, and 3 bases stayed unmatched. In germline, CDR1 is ENHRY, CDR2 SYGVKD.

The DNA for the CDR3 is TGTGCCAGCGGCAAGCGGGGGGACCGAGATATCACAGATACGCAGTATTTT. Protein product: CASGKRGDRDITDTQYF. This chain joins TRBV7-2 and TRBJ2-3; 9 bases line up with TRBD2. The germline CDR1 and CDR2 sequences are SGHTA and FQGNSA. CDR3 size: 17 residues. The ends lost 8 bases at V and 2 bases at J; junction bases unmatched: 14.

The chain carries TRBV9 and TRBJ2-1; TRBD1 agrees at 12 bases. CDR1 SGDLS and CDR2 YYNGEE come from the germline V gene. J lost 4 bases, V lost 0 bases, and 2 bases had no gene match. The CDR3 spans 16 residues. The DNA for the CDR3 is TGTGCCAGCAGCGTAGCGGGACAGGGGGCGTACAATGAGCAGTTCTTC. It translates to CASSVAGQGAYNEQFF.

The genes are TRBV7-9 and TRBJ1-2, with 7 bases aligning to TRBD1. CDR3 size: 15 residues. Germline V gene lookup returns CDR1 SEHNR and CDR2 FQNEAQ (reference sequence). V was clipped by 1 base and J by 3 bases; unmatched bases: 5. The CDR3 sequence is CASSLEVGQYYGYTF. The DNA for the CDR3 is TGTGCCAGCAGCTTAGAGGTGGGACAGTACTATGGCTACACCTTC. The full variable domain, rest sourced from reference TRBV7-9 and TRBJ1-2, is DTGVSQNPRHKITKRGQNVTFRCDPISEHNRLYWYRQTLGQGPEFLTYFQNEAQLEKSRLLSDRFSAERPKGSFSTLEIQRTEQGDSAMYLCASSLEVGQYYGYTFGSGTRLTVV.

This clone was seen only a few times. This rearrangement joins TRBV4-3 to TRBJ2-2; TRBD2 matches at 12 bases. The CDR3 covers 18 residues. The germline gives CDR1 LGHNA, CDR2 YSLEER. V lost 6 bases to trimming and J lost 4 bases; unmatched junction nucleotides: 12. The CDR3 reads CASSYNLGLAGLTGELFF. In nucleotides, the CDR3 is TGCGCCAGCAGTTACAACCTCGGACTAGCGGGGCTCACCGGGGAGCTGTTTTTT.

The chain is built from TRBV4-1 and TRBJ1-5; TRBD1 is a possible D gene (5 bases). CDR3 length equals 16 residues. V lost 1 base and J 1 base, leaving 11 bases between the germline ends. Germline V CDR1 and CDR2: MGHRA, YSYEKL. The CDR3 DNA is TGCGCCAGCAGCCAAGGGGCCCGGGGGAGCAATCAGCCCCAGCATTTT. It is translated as CASSQGARGSNQPQHF.

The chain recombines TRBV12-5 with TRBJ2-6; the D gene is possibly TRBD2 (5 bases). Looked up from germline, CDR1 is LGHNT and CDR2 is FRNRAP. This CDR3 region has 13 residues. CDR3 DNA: TGTGCCACCTTACCGGGGGGGGCCAACGTCCTGACTTTC. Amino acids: CATLPGGANVLTF.

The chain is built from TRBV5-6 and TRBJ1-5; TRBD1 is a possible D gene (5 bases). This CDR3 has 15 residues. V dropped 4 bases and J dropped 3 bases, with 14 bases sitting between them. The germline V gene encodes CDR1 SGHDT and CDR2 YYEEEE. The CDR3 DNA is TGTGCCAGCAGCATTGGTAGGGGATTCAATCAGCCCCAGCATTTT. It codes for CASSIGRGFNQPQHF.

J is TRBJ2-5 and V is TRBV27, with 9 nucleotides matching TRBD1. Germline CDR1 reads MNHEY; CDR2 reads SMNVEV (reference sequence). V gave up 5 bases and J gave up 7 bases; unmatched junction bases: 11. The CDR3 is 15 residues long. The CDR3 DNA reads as TGTGCCAGCAGTATCTCCCTCGACAGGGGGGGGACCCAGTACTTC. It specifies CASSISLDRGGTQYF.

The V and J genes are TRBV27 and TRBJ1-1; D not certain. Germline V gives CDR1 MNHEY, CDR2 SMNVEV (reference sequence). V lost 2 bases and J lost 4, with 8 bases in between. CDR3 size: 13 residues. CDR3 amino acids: CASSLREGTEAFF. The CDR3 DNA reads TGTGCCAGCAGTTTAAGGGAGGGCACTGAAGCTTTCTTT.

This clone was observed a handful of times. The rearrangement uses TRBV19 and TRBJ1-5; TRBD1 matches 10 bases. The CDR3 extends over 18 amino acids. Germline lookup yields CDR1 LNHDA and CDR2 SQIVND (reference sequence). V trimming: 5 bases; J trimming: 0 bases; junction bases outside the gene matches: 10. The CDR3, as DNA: TGTGCCAGTAGTGTGCCGGACAGGGGGTTATATAGCAATCAGCCCCAGCATTTT. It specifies CASSVPDRGLYSNQPQHF.

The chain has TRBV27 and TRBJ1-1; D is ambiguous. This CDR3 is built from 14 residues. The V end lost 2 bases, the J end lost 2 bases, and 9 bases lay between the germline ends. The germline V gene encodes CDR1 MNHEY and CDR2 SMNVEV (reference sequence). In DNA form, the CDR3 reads TGTGCCAGCAGTTTAGTCCCCAGAAACACTGAAGCTTTCTTT. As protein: CASSLVPRNTEAFF.

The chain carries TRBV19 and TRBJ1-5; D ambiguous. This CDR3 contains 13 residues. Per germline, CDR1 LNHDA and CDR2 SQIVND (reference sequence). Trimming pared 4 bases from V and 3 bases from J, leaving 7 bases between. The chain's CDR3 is CASSRETNQPQHF. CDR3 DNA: TGTGCCAGTAGTAGGGAGACCAATCAGCCCCAGCATTTT.

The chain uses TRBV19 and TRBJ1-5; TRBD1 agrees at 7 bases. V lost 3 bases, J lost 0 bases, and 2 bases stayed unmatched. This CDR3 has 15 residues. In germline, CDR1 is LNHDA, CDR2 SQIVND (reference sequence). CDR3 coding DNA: TGTGCCAGTAGTATTACAGGGGCTAGCAATCAGCCCCAGCATTTT. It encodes CASSITGASNQPQHF.

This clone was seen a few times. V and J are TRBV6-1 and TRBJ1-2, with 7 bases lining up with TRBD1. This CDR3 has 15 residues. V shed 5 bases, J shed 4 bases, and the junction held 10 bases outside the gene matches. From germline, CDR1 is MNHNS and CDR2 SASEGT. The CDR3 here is CASSIRDSGTYGYTF. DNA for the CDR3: TGTGCCAGCAGTATACGGGACAGTGGTACCTATGGCTACACCTTC.

The CDR3 DNA reads as TGTGCCAGCAGTAAAGACGGGACCGGGGGTTCTTATCAGCCCCAGCATTTT. Amino acids: CASSKDGTGGSYQPQHF. The V gene is TRBV27, the J gene TRBJ1-5; D might be TRBD1 (5 bases). The germline V gene has CDR1 MNHEY and CDR2 SMNVEV (reference sequence). V lost 5 bases and J lost 5, with 22 bases in between. The CDR3 loop spans 17 amino acids.

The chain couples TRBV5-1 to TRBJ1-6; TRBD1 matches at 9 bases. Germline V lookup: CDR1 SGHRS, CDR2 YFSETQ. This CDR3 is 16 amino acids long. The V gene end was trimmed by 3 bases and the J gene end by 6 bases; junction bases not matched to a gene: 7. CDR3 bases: TGCGCCAGCAGCTCGGGACAGGGCTCCGGTAATTCACCCCTCCACTTT. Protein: CASSSGQGSGNSPLHF.